The 26 T cell receptor beta chains given below trace back to one sample, sequenced in a study of cytomegalovirus exposure and HLA in healthy donors. PCR employed 60 Vbeta and 13 Jbeta primers. Sequencing was performed with immunoSEQ multiplex PCR; in TCRdb, only in-frame clones are kept and a portion is missing. This sample carries around 150,000 clones, approximately 80% of them seen once, and the ten largest clones take about 7.7%. Sequenced material: PBMCs. All receptors derive from a woman aged 30 to 39 in good health and CMV-seropositive.

This chain uses TRBV4-3 with TRBJ1-3; 7 nucleotides agree with TRBD1. This CDR3 contains 17 residues. Trimming cost V 0 bases and J 4 bases; bases outside gene matches: 9. Looked up from germline, CDR1 is LGHNA and CDR2 is YSLEER. CDR3 nucleotide sequence: TGCGCCAGCAGCCAAGATTCCCATACAGGGGCGGGAAACACCATATATTTT. The encoded protein is CASSQDSHTGAGNTIYF.

The V call is TRBV30, the J call TRBJ2-2, with TRBD2 as a possible D gene (6 bases). With 0 bases removed from V and 4 bases from J, the gap between germline ends came to 21 bases. The CDR3 covers 18 residues. CDR1 and CDR2 (germline): GTSNPN, SVGIG (reference sequence). The CDR3 nucleotides are TGTGCCTGGAGTGTATTGCGGGGTGGGTCCTTTACCACCGGGGAGCTGTTTTTT. This codes for CAWSVLRGGSFTTGELFF.

A word on this clone: The limits of the CDR3 on the DNA are not certain, so only TCRdb's listed CDR3 is given. V is TRBV2 and J is TRBJ1-5. The CDR3 region is 14 residues in length, termini included. Germline loops: CDR1 SNHLY, CDR2 FYNNEI. CDR3 loop: CASSSSEGTTPQHF.

In nucleotides, the CDR3 is TGCAGCGTTTTTGGGAGCGGGGAAGGCGCAGATACGCAGTATTTT. The encoded protein is CSVFGSGEGADTQYF. This chain joins TRBV29-1 and TRBJ2-3; 7 bases align to TRBD2. CDR1 SQVTM and CDR2 ANQGSEA come from the germline V gene. This CDR3 spans 15 amino acids. V was clipped by 5 bases and J by 4 bases; unmatched bases: 12.

This clone was observed a single time. In nucleotides, the CDR3 is TGTGCCAGTAGTGCCCGACAGGGTAGAGGGTCACCCCTCCACTTT. It is translated as CASSARQGRGSPLHF. V and J are TRBV19 and TRBJ1-6, with 7 bases identical to TRBD1. In germline, CDR1 is LNHDA, CDR2 SQIVND (reference sequence). V was clipped by 5 bases and J by 10 bases; unmatched bases: 11. CDR3 length: 15 amino acids.

The chain carries TRBV19 and TRBJ1-1, with TRBD1 as a possible D gene (5 bases). Between the trimmed V and J ends, which lost 7 bases and 1 base, there was a span of 13 bases. There are 14 residues in the CDR3. The germline V gene has CDR1 LNHDA and CDR2 SQIVND (reference sequence). CDR3: CASNWGDRNTEAFF. For the CDR3, the DNA is TGTGCCAGTAATTGGGGCGACAGGAACACTGAAGCTTTCTTT.

Remarks on this clone: The sample contains more than one DNA sequence encoding this CDR3. The V gene is TRBV5-6, the J gene TRBJ1-5; the D is unclear. Germline V gives CDR1 SGHDT, CDR2 YYEEEE. This CDR3 spans 13 amino acids. Trimming stripped 0 bases from V and 5 bases from J, with 6 bases between. CDR3 nucleotides: TGTGCCAGCAGCTTGGCGGGAGATCAGCCCCAGCATTTT. It encodes CASSLAGDQPQHF.

This clone was observed a handful of times. This rearrangement joins TRBV6-5 to TRBJ1-1; D possibly corresponds to TRBD1 (5 bases). The germline V gene encodes CDR1 MNHEY and CDR2 SVGAGI. This CDR3 comprises 14 residues. V was clipped by 4 bases and J by 0 bases, with 9 bases between them. The CDR3 DNA is TGTGCCAGCAGTTTGGTACAGGTGAACACTGAAGCTTTCTTT. It specifies CASSLVQVNTEAFF.

The rearrangement links TRBV7-3 to TRBJ1-2; D gene uncertain. Trimming cost V 3 bases and J 5 bases, with 13 bases left between them. The germline V gene has CDR1 SGHTA and CDR2 FQGTGA. The CDR3 has 14 amino acids. The CDR3 loop reads CASSFGPGEYGYTF. The CDR3 DNA reads as TGTGCCAGCAGCTTTGGGCCCGGGGAATATGGCTACACCTTC.

The chain carries TRBV7-8 and TRBJ2-7; D not resolved. The germline V and J ends were trimmed by 0 bases and 7 bases, with 7 bases remaining between them. The germline gives CDR1 SGHVS, CDR2 FQNEAQ. This CDR3 spans 12 amino acids. This CDR3 reads CASSLALREQYF. The CDR3 nucleotides read TGTGCCAGCAGCTTAGCCCTTCGGGAGCAGTACTTC.

This clone appeared a few times. V usage is TRBV7-6 and J usage is TRBJ1-1; 10 bases fit TRBD1. There are 16 residues in the CDR3. The trim removed 4 bases at V and 3 bases at J, leaving 8 bases unmatched. CDR1 SGHVS and CDR2 FNYEAQ come from the germline V gene. Written as DNA, the CDR3 is TGTGCCAGCAGCTACCCATCCGGGACAGGGGACACTGAAGCTTTCTTT. This gives the protein CASSYPSGTGDTEAFF.

V and J are TRBV5-5 and TRBJ1-2; tentatively, D is TRBD1 (6 bases). Germline V gene sequence: CDR1 SGHKS, CDR2 YYEKEE (reference sequence). The V end was cut by 2 bases, the J end by 2 bases, with 22 bases between. CDR3 length: 18 amino acids. The CDR3 is CASSFSNRVIFSNYGYTF. The CDR3 region has the DNA TGTGCCAGCAGCTTTTCCAACAGGGTTATTTTTTCCAACTATGGCTACACCTTC.

Concerning this clone itself: This CDR3 is also generated by other DNA sequences in the sample. The genes are TRBV6-5 and TRBJ1-2; a possible D gene is TRBD1 (5 bases). There are 12 residues in the CDR3. The germline gives CDR1 MNHEY, CDR2 SVGAGI. Trimming shortened V by 2 bases and J by 4 bases, and 5 bases separated the two germline ends. The CDR3 is CASSYRGYGYTF. The CDR3 nucleotides are TGTGCCAGCAGTTACAGGGGCTATGGCTACACCTTC.

V gene TRBV7-6 combines with J gene TRBJ2-7; TRBD1 matches at 9 bases. Germline values: CDR1 SGHVS, CDR2 FNYEAQ. The CDR3 is 19 residues long. Losses at the gene ends were 3 bases for V and 2 bases for J; bases not matched to a gene: 17. The CDR3 bases are TGTGCCAGCAGCTTGCTCCCAGGTTTACCGGGACAGGGTCCCTACGAGCAGTACTTC. It specifies CASSLLPGLPGQGPYEQYF.

This clone has a single count. The chain joins TRBV10-3 to TRBJ2-1; perhaps TRBD2 as D (7 bases). The CDR3 sequence is 18 residues long. Germline V lookup: CDR1 ENHRY, CDR2 SYGVKD. The V and J ends lost 2 bases and 7 bases respectively, with 24 bases between them. The DNA for the CDR3 is TGTGCCATCAGTGAGGCCTCCTCGAACGGGGGGCTCGGGAATGAGCAGTTCTTC. It encodes CAISEASSNGGLGNEQFF.

Only one count was recorded for this clone. The J gene is TRBJ2-2, the V gene TRBV5-1; D might be TRBD2 (5 bases). With 8 bases removed from V and 2 bases from J, the gap between germline ends came to 13 bases. CDR3 length: 14 amino acids. The germline CDR1 and CDR2 sequences are SGHRS and YFSETQ. Here the CDR3 DNA reads TGCGCCAGTAGATTACTAGGAAACACCGGGGAGCTGTTTTTT. This translates into CASRLLGNTGELFF.

This clone has only a few counts. DNA of the CDR3: TGTGCCAGCTCACCCATCTCCGGGATGATATATGGCTACACCTTC. Protein sequence: CASSPISGMIYGYTF. This chain links TRBV18 with TRBJ1-2; D gene ambiguous. Between the trimmed V and J ends, which lost 3 bases and 5 bases, there was a span of 16 bases. The CDR3 covers 15 residues. Germline V gene data show CDR1 as KGHSH and CDR2 as LQKENI.

This clone was recorded a few times. The J gene is TRBJ1-1, the V gene TRBV4-2; the D is unclear. Per the germline V gene, CDR1 is LGHNA and CDR2 is YNFKEQ. With 0 bases removed from V and 1 base from J, the gap between germline ends came to 15 bases. This CDR3 has 17 amino acids. CDR3 sequence: CASSQEEGRKANTEAFF. As DNA, the CDR3 is TGTGCCAGCAGCCAAGAAGAGGGAAGAAAAGCGAACACTGAAGCTTTCTTT.

Worth noting for this clone: The limits of the CDR3 on the DNA are not certain, so only TCRdb's listed CDR3 is given. This chain joins TRBV1 and TRBJ1-1. TRBV1 is designated a pseudogene. The CDR3 region is 14 residues in length, termini included. The CDR3 sequence is CTSSPVGGGTEAFF.

In this sample, this clone turned up many times. The chain has TRBV30 and TRBJ2-7, with 8 bases that match TRBD1. The CDR3 length is 15 residues. The germline V gene encodes CDR1 GTSNPN and CDR2 SVGIG (reference sequence). The V segment lost 0 bases and the J segment 3 bases; nucleotides outside the gene matches: 7. The CDR3 bases are TGTGCCTGGAGTGTACCCAGGACAGGGCTCTACGAGCAGTACTTC. This encodes CAWSVPRTGLYEQYF. Using reference TRBV30 and TRBJ2-7 for the parts outside the CDR3, the full variable domain is SQTIHQWPATLVQPVGSPLSLECTVEGTSNPNLYWYRQAAGRGLQLLFYSVGIGQISSEVPQNLSASRPQDRQFILSSKKLLLSDSGFYLCAWSVPRTGLYEQYFGPGTRLTVT.

The chain couples TRBV5-1 to TRBJ1-1, with D possibly matching TRBD1 (5 bases). The CDR3 is made up of 12 amino acids. V was pared by 0 bases and J by 10 bases, with 10 bases between. Germline V gene data show CDR1 as SGHRS and CDR2 as YFSETQ. CDR3 sequence reads: CASSLEGLAAFF. The CDR3 DNA reads TGCGCCAGCAGCTTGGAGGGACTCGCAGCTTTCTTT.

V is TRBV7-5 and J is TRBJ1-4; whether TRBD1, the table's D call, matches the DNA was not checked. TRBV7-5 is classified as a pseudogene. The CDR3 totals 16 residues. The CDR3 DNA reads TGTGCCAGAAGCCGCCGACTGGACAGATCAAATGAAAAACTGTTTTTT. Amino acids: CARSRRLDRSNEKLFF.

The chain combines TRBV4-2 with TRBJ2-3; possibly TRBD2 for D (7 bases). V lost 1 base, J lost 2 bases, and 19 bases lay in between. CDR1 and CDR2 from the germline V gene are LGHNA and YNFKEQ. CDR3 length equals 18 residues. The CDR3 reads CASSQGLSGGPFTDTQYF. CDR3 coding DNA: TGTGCCAGCAGCCAAGGGTTATCGGGGGGCCCATTCACAGATACGCAGTATTTT.

The V call is TRBV5-1, the J call TRBJ2-5, with TRBD2 identical over 7 bases. J gave up 2 bases and V 0 bases, and 10 bases lay outside the gene matches. CDR3 size: 17 residues. Germline CDR1 SGHRS, CDR2 YFSETQ. The DNA for the CDR3 is TGCGCCAGCAGCTTGGATTGGAAAGGGACTACTCAAGAGACCCAGTACTTC. It is translated as CASSLDWKGTTQETQYF.

V gene TRBV13 combines with J gene TRBJ2-7, with a tentative D call TRBD2 (6 bases). Germline V gene data show CDR1 as PRHDT and CDR2 as FYEKMQ (reference sequence). V gave up 3 bases and J gave up 2 bases, with 11 bases separating them. The CDR3 spans 14 residues. In nucleotides, the CDR3 is TGTGCCAGCAGCTTTTCGGGGGACCCCTACGAGCAGTACTTC. It translates to CASSFSGDPYEQYF.

V and J are TRBV6-1 and TRBJ2-3; 10 nucleotides match TRBD2. The V gene's germline CDR1 is MNHNS and CDR2 SASEGT. V dropped 2 bases and J dropped 6; count of bases not matched to a gene: 11. This CDR3 has 17 amino acids. CDR3 protein: CASSERLAGGPRDTQYF. CDR3 sequence (DNA): TGTGCCAGCAGTGAACGGTTAGCGGGGGGCCCGAGGGATACGCAGTATTTT.